This entry features one T cell receptor (beta chain) sequence. One end of the junction varies from germline; a read error may be responsible. Healthy Russian Caucasian donors spanned ages roughly 6 to 90 years. The data originate from a study of blood T cells in healthy people across ages. A second PCR of about 6 to 11 cycles used a sample-barcoded 5' primer and a J-beta primer mix. TCRdb itself ran the 5' RACE reads through MiXCR, one entry per CDR3 protein. Counted here are about 1.6 million distinct CDR3 sequences, about 35% occurring once; the ten biggest clones make up around 10%. Germline V lookup: CDR1 DFQATT, CDR2 SNEGSKA (reference sequence). The CDR3 sequence is 16 residues long.

Material for sequencing was blood. This rearrangement joins TRBV20-1 to TRBJ1-5, with 8 nucleotides matching TRBD1. This receptor was identified in a woman younger than 45 in good health. CDR3 sequence (DNA): TGCAGTACTAGAGATACGGACAGGGCAGAGAATCAGCCCCAGCATTTT. Translating it yields CSTRDTDRAENQPQHF.